Following are 27 T cell receptor beta chains from one sample sequenced in a study of CD8 T cells in Susac syndrome. RNA, at about 0.45 to 1 ug, was reverse transcribed with random hexamers. TCRdb re-called the immunoSEQ multiplex PCR reads with MiXCR, one entry per CDR3 protein. The sample records some 400,000 distinct CDR3 sequences, 75% to 90% being singletons. The specimen was CD8+ T cells from PBMCs. The receptors were gathered from a human donor with multiple sclerosis.

The chain joins TRBV2 to TRBJ2-3; possibly TRBD2 for D (5 bases). Deletions cut 1 base from V and 0 bases from J, with 8 bases between. The germline V gene encodes CDR1 SNHLY and CDR2 FYNNEI. The CDR3 has 15 amino acids. This CDR3 reads CASSEGETSTDTQYF. DNA for the CDR3: TGTGCCAGCAGTGAAGGGGAGACTAGCACAGATACGCAGTATTTT.

The chain couples TRBV6-2 or TRBV6-3 to TRBJ1-4; D unclear. With 7 bases removed from V and 6 bases from J, the gap between germline ends came to 27 bases. From germline, CDR1 is MNHEY and CDR2 SVGEGT. The CDR3 spans 18 residues. The CDR3 nucleotides read TGTGCCAGCACTCTCCTTCCGGGTCTAGGAGGCGGGGATGAAAAACTGTTTTTT. Translating gives CASTLLPGLGGGDEKLFF.

This sequence joins TRBV7-8 and TRBJ2-1; D unresolved. The CDR3 consists of 13 residues. V gave up 3 bases and J gave up 9 bases, with 12 bases separating them. CDR1 is SGHVS and CDR2 is FQNEAQ in the germline V gene. The CDR3: CASSFRRPAEQFF. The CDR3 coding sequence is TGTGCCAGCAGCTTCCGACGACCGGCTGAGCAGTTCTTC.

This clonotype was recorded a few times. This chain connects TRBV11-2 to TRBJ2-3, with TRBD2 matching over 13 bases. Trimming removed 4 bases from V and 0 bases from J; junction bases left unmatched: 13. The CDR3 has 20 residues. Germline V gene sequence: CDR1 SGHAT, CDR2 FQNNGV. DNA of the CDR3: TGTGCCAGCAGCTCATTCCCTCGGACTAGCGGGGGCCAGAGCACAGATACGCAGTATTTT. Encoded protein: CASSSFPRTSGGQSTDTQYF. Complete variable domain (other parts from reference TRBV11-2 and TRBJ2-3): EAGVAQSPRYKIIEKRQSVAFWCNPISGHATLYWYQQILGQGPKLLIQFQNNGVVDDSQLPKDRFSAERLKGVDSTLKIQPAKLEDSAVYLCASSSFPRTSGGQSTDTQYFGPGTRLTVL.

The rearrangement joins TRBV10-3 to TRBJ2-3; D is unresolved. The germline CDR1 and CDR2 sequences are ENHRY and SYGVKD. This CDR3 contains 15 residues. V was cut by 2 bases and J by 0 bases, with 9 bases left in between. The CDR3, as DNA: TGTGCCATCAGTGAGGAGACCTTCAGCACAGATACGCAGTATTTT. Protein: CAISEETFSTDTQYF.

This rearrangement joins TRBV29-1 to TRBJ1-2; D gene ambiguous. The CDR3 length is 12 residues. Deletions cut 2 bases from V and 4 bases from J, with 8 bases between. The germline V gene has CDR1 SQVTM and CDR2 ANQGSEA. The CDR3 sequence is CSVERGVYGYTF. Here the CDR3 DNA reads TGCAGCGTTGAACGCGGGGTCTATGGCTACACCTTC.

The chain links TRBV20-1 to TRBJ1-4; tentatively, D is TRBD1 (6 bases). The germline CDR1 and CDR2 sequences are DFQATT and SNEGSKA (reference sequence). V shed 2 bases and J shed 0 bases, with 16 bases lying between them. This CDR3 is built from 17 residues. CDR3 nucleotide sequence: TGCAGTGCTAGACCCACCCGGGACACTGCAACTAATGAAAAACTGTTTTTT. Its translation: CSARPTRDTATNEKLFF.

This chain uses TRBV27 with TRBJ1-2; D possibly corresponds to TRBD1 (5 bases). The germline CDR1 and CDR2 sequences are MNHEY and SMNVEV (reference sequence). CDR3 length: 17 amino acids. Deletions cut 5 bases from V and 0 bases from J, with 19 bases between. CDR3 coding DNA: TGTGCCAGCAGTCAGACGACATCATTGGGGGCTAACTATGGCTACACCTTC. It encodes CASSQTTSLGANYGYTF.

The chain employs TRBV2 and TRBJ2-1; possible D gene TRBD2, 7 bases. Germline assignment: CDR1 SNHLY and CDR2 FYNNEI. This CDR3 is built from 14 residues. The CDR3 nucleotides are TGTGCAGGGGGGGGGCAGAGCTCCTACAATGAGCAGTTCTTC. Its translation is CAGGGQSSYNEQFF. The variable domain in full, completed from reference TRBV2 and TRBJ2-1, reads EPEVTQTPSHQVTQMGQEVILRCVPISNHLYFYWYRQILGQKVEFLVSFYNNEISEKSEIFDDQFSVERPDGSNFTLKIRSTKLEDSAMYFCAGGGQSSYNEQFFGPGTRLTVL.

In its sample, this clonotype was seen once. The CDR3: CASSPDNRVNTEAFF. The CDR3, as DNA: TGTGCCAGCAGCCCGGACAACCGGGTGAACACTGAAGCTTTCTTT. The chain couples TRBV7-6 to TRBJ1-1; possibly TRBD1 for D (5 bases). The germline V gene has CDR1 SGHVS and CDR2 FNYEAQ. Trimming removed 5 bases at V and 0 bases at J, with 13 bases between. This CDR3 is built from 15 residues.

This rearrangement joins TRBV15 to TRBJ2-6; TRBD1 aligns across 8 bases. Germline CDR1 is LNHNV and CDR2 is YYDKDF (reference sequence). The CDR3 covers 17 residues. Trimming cost V 3 bases and J 2 bases; bases outside gene matches: 6. In DNA, the CDR3 is TGTGCCACCAGCAGGACAGGGGAAGAGGCTGGGGCCAACGTCCTGACTTTC. It specifies CATSRTGEEAGANVLTF. Variable domain in full (rest from reference TRBV15 and TRBJ2-6): DAMVIQNPRYQVTQFGKPVTLSCSQTLNHNVMYWYQQKSSQAPKLLFHYYDKDFNNEADTPDNFQSRRPNTSFCFLDIRSPGLGDTAMYLCATSRTGEEAGANVLTFGAGSRLTVL.

This chain connects TRBV20-1 to TRBJ2-1, with 7 bases that match TRBD1. V lost 4 bases and J lost 5; bases outside the gene matches: 8. The CDR3 runs to 14 residues. The germline V gene encodes CDR1 DFQATT and CDR2 SNEGSKA (reference sequence). Here the CDR3 DNA reads TGCAGTGCTACCCACGGACAGGAAAACAATGAGCAGTTCTTC. Amino acid sequence: CSATHGQENNEQFF.

This clonotype was observed a single time. The chain carries TRBV7-9 and TRBJ2-2; 10 bases agree with TRBD1. The CDR3 sequence is 16 residues long. Per the germline V gene, CDR1 is SEHNR and CDR2 is FQNEAQ (reference sequence). The trim removed 5 bases at V and 5 bases at J, leaving 8 bases unmatched. CDR3 loop: CASSPRDRGPTGELFF. The CDR3 DNA reads TGTGCCAGCAGCCCCCGGGACAGGGGACCAACCGGGGAGCTGTTTTTT.

J is TRBJ2-5 and V is TRBV20-1; 14 nucleotides agree with TRBD2. This CDR3 is 15 amino acids long. Germline trimming cut 6 bases from V and 4 bases from J; bases unmatched to any gene: 7. Germline V gene lookup returns CDR1 DFQATT and CDR2 SNEGSKA (reference sequence). CDR3 nucleotides: TGCAGTGCCCCCGGACTAGCGGGAGGAAGAGAGACCCAGTACTTC. It specifies CSAPGLAGGRETQYF.

The CDR3 sequence is CASSVGEASTDTQYF. The DNA for the CDR3 is TGTGCCAGCAGCGTGGGGGAGGCTAGCACAGATACGCAGTATTTT. The chain joins TRBV9 to TRBJ2-3; weak D call: TRBD2 (6 bases). Germline V gene data show CDR1 as SGDLS and CDR2 as YYNGEE. V shed 2 bases and J shed 0 bases, with 10 bases lying between them. CDR3 length equals 15 residues.

This chain connects TRBV15 to TRBJ2-7; TRBD2 matches 10 bases. This CDR3 is built from 17 residues. V lost 0 bases, J lost 5 bases, and 10 bases stayed unmatched. The germline gives CDR1 LNHNV, CDR2 YYDKDF (reference sequence). The CDR3 reads CATSRDLGLAGVNEQYF. The DNA of the CDR3 is TGTGCCACCAGCAGAGATTTAGGGCTAGCGGGAGTAAACGAGCAGTACTTC.

This chain joins TRBV27 and TRBJ2-7; unclear D gene. Trimming shortened V by 0 bases and J by 1 base, and 10 bases separated the two germline ends. Germline lookup yields CDR1 MNHEY and CDR2 SMNVEV (reference sequence). There are 15 residues in the CDR3. The CDR3 sequence is CASSLSGFGSYEQYF. In nucleotides, the CDR3 is TGTGCCAGCAGTTTATCGGGGTTTGGGTCCTACGAGCAGTACTTC.

The chain employs TRBV19 and TRBJ2-7; 9 bases match TRBD2. The CDR3 covers 14 residues. Germline CDR1 LNHDA, CDR2 SQIVND (reference sequence). The ends lost 3 bases at V and 3 bases at J; junction bases unmatched: 3. CDR3 in amino acids: CASSIASGIYEQYF. CDR3 DNA: TGTGCCAGTAGTATCGCTAGCGGGATCTACGAGCAGTACTTC.

This chain links TRBV3-1 with TRBJ1-2, with a tentative D call TRBD1 (5 bases). The CDR3 is made up of 14 amino acids. V was shortened by 1 base and J by 3 bases, with 9 bases between the two germline ends. Germline CDR1 LGHDT, CDR2 YNNKEL (reference sequence). The CDR3 DNA sequence: TGTGCCAGCAGCCAAGGAGGGGCAGACTATGGCTACACCTTC. This codes for CASSQGGADYGYTF.

This clonotype has a handful of counts. The V and J genes are TRBV11-2 and TRBJ2-4, with D perhaps assigned TRBD1 or TRBD2 (5 bases each). This CDR3 has 16 amino acids. Trimming removed 5 bases at V and 1 base at J, with 15 bases between. In germline, CDR1 is SGHAT, CDR2 FQNNGV. The CDR3 bases are TGTGCCAGCAGCCTGGGACCAAAGGGGGCCAAAAACATTCAGTACTTC. Residues: CASSLGPKGAKNIQYF.

In regard to this clonotype: Relative to the germline gene, one junction end is altered; a read error may explain this. The chain is built from TRBV28 and TRBJ1-5; TRBD1 might be the D (5 bases). This CDR3 region has 15 residues. Germline assignment: CDR1 MDHEN and CDR2 SYDVKM. CDR3 DNA: TGTGCCAGCAGTTTGACAGTCTATAGCAATCAGCCCCAACATTTT. It codes for CASSLTVYSNQPQHF. Drawing the rest from reference TRBV28 and TRBJ1-5, the complete variable domain is DVKVTQSSRYLVKRTGEKVFLECVQDMDHENMFWYRQDPGLGLRLIYFSYDVKMKEKGDIPEGYSVSREKKERFSLILESASTNQTSMYLCASSLTVYSNQPQHFGDGTRLSIL.

J is TRBJ1-4 and V is TRBV18; no definite D call. The germline V and J ends were trimmed by 1 base and 7 bases, with 16 bases remaining between them. The CDR3 is 16 residues long. CDR1 is KGHSH, CDR2 LQKENI, per germline. This chain's CDR3 is CASSPLTEGSAEKLFF. In DNA form, the CDR3 reads TGTGCCAGCTCACCACTCACCGAAGGGTCAGCTGAAAAACTGTTTTTT. The variable domain in full, completed from reference TRBV18 and TRBJ1-4, reads NAGVMQNPRHLVRRRGQEARLRCSPMKGHSHVYWYRQLPEEGLKFMVYLQKENIIDESGMPKERFSAEFPKEGPSILRIQQVVRGDSAAYFCASSPLTEGSAEKLFFGSGTQLSVL.

The chain joins TRBV12-3 or TRBV12-4 to TRBJ2-6; D is undetermined. The V and J ends lost 5 bases and 0 bases respectively, with 5 bases between them. The CDR3 length is 14 residues. CDR3 in amino acids: CASSENSGANVLTF. CDR3 nucleotide sequence: TGTGCCAGCAGTGAAAACTCTGGGGCCAACGTCCTGACTTTC.

The chain carries TRBV7-2 and TRBJ2-7; TRBD2 is a possible D gene (5 bases). The CDR3 sequence is 15 residues long. Germline loops: CDR1 SGHTA, CDR2 FQGNSA. Trimming left V 5 bases short and J 5 bases short, with 19 bases between. Here the CDR3 DNA reads TGTGCCAGCAGCCCGTTGGTTGAGGGAGTCCACGAGCAGTACTTC. Amino acid sequence: CASSPLVEGVHEQYF.

V is TRBV30 and J is TRBJ1-6; 9 positions match TRBD1. The CDR3 covers 15 residues. Germline values: CDR1 GTSNPN, CDR2 SVGIG (reference sequence). Germline trimming cut 0 bases from V and 9 bases from J; bases unmatched to any gene: 6. CDR3: CAWSVGTGSRSPLHF. In nucleotides, the CDR3 is TGTGCCTGGAGTGTCGGGACAGGGAGTCGTTCACCCCTCCACTTT.

The chain employs TRBV19 and TRBJ1-2; D is unclear. Deletions cut 7 bases from V and 5 bases from J, with 17 bases between. The germline CDR1 and CDR2 sequences are LNHDA and SQIVND (reference sequence). The CDR3 length is 14 residues. This chain's CDR3 is CASTIKQRSYGYTF. The CDR3 nucleotides are TGTGCCAGTACCATAAAACAGAGGTCTTATGGCTACACCTTC.

The chain has TRBV10-3 and TRBJ1-2; 7 nucleotides match TRBD1. CDR1 and CDR2 from the germline V gene are ENHRY and SYGVKD. V shed 0 bases and J 5 bases; nucleotides not matched to a gene: 6. The CDR3 is 15 amino acids. The CDR3 DNA reads as TGTGCCATCAGTGAGTCTGACAGGGTGGTTTATGGCTACACCTTC. Protein sequence: CAISESDRVVYGYTF.